This T cell receptor beta chain was sequenced during a study of shared clonotypes between healthy human individuals. Trimming removed 2 bases from V and 5 bases from J, with 8 bases in between. Germline CDR1 is SGDLS and CDR2 is YYNGEE. CDR3 length: 13 residues. The donor cohort consisted entirely of Caucasian adults residing in Nashville, Tennessee. About 30,000 T cell genomes (roughly 190 ng DNA) went into each sorted-subset replicate. The data were produced by immunoSEQ multiplex PCR, yet TCRdb's version contains in-frame clones alone and is incomplete. Of over 850,000 clones listed, approximately 80% are singletons.

Sequenced input: memory CD4+ T cells from PBMCs. Documented subset: CD45RA-negative fraction. This chain uses TRBV9 with TRBJ1-5, with D perhaps matching TRBD1 (5 bases). The receptor comes from a man younger than 35 in good health. Some clones in this sample may be carry-over from other donors' samples. The CDR3 DNA is TGTGCCAGCAGCGTCTGGGGGGATCAGCCCCAGCATTTT. It codes for CASSVWGDQPQHF.